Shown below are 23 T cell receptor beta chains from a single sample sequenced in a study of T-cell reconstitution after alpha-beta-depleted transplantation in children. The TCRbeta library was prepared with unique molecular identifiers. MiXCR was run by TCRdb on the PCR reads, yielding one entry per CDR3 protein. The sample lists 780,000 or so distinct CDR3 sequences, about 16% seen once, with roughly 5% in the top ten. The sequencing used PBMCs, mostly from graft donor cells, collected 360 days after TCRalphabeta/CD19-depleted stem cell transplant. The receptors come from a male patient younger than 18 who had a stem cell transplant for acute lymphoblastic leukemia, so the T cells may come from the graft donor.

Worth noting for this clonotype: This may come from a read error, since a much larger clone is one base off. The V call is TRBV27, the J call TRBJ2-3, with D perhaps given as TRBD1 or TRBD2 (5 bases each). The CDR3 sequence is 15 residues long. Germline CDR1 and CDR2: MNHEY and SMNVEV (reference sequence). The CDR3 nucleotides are TGTGCCAGCAGTGTCGTTGGACTTATCACAGGTACGCAGTATTTT. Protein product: CASSVVGLITGTQYF.

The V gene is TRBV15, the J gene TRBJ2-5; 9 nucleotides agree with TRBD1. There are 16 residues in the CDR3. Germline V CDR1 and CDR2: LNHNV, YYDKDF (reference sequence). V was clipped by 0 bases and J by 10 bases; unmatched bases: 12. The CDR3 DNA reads TGTGCCACCAGCAGAGATCGGGGACAGGGTCCCACTATCCAGTACTTC. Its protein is CATSRDRGQGPTIQYF.

CDR3 nucleotides: TGTGCCAGCAGTGACGGTACAGGGGGCAAGGGCTACGAGCAGTACTTC. It specifies CASSDGTGGKGYEQYF. The chain links TRBV2 to TRBJ2-7; the match to TRBD1 covers 9 bases. Germline CDR1 SNHLY, CDR2 FYNNEI. The CDR3 sequence is 16 residues long. V trimming: 3 bases; J trimming: 3 bases; junction bases outside the gene matches: 9.

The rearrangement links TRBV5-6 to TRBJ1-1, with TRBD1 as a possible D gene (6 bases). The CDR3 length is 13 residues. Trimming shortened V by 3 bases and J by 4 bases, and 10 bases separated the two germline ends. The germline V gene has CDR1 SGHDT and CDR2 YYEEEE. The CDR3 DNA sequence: TGTGCCAGCAGCTGGAGGGGGGGCACTGAAGCTTTCTTT. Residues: CASSWRGGTEAFF.

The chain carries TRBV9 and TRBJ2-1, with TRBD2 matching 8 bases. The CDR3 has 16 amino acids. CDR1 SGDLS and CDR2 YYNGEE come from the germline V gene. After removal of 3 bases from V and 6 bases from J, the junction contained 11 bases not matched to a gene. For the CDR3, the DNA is TGTGCCAGCAGCGGTGGAGTGGTCCTAGCGGGCAATGAGCAGTTCTTC. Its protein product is CASSGGVVLAGNEQFF.

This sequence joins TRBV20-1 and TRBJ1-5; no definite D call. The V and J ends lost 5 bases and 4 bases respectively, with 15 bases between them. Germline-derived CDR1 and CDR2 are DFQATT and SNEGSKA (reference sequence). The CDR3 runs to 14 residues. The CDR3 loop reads CSAVPQSTNQPQHF. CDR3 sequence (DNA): TGCAGTGCTGTTCCCCAGTCTACTAATCAGCCCCAGCATTTT.

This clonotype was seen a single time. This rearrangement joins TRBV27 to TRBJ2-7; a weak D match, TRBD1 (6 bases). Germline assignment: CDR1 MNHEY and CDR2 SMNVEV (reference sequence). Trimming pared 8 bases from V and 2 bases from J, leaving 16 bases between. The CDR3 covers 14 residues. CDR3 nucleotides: TGTGCCAGCTCCTCGGAGGACAGCCCCTACGAGCAGTACTTC. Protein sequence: CASSSEDSPYEQYF.

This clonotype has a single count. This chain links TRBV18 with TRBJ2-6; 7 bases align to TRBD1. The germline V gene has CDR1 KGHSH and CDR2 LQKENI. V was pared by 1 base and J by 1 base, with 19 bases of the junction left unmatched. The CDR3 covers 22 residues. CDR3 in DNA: TGTGCCAGCTCACCACTCACCCGGGGTCGACAGGGATCGGTATCTGGGGCCAACGTCCTGACTTTC. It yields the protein CASSPLTRGRQGSVSGANVLTF.

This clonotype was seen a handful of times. In DNA form, the CDR3 reads TGCGCCAGCAGCTTCTATCAGGGTAGCACCGGGGAGCTGTTTTTT. Its protein is CASSFYQGSTGELFF. The gene calls are TRBV5-1 and TRBJ2-2; maybe TRBD1 (5 bases). V dropped 2 bases and J dropped 4 bases, with 12 bases sitting between them. Germline assignment: CDR1 SGHRS and CDR2 YFSETQ. The CDR3 covers 15 residues.

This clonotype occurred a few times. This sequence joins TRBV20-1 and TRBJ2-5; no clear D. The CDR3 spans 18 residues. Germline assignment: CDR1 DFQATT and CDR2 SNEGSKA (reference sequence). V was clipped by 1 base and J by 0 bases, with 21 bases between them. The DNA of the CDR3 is TGCAGTGCTAGAGTGAGACCGCGATCTCTGGTAGACCAAGAGACCCAGTACTTC. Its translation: CSARVRPRSLVDQETQYF.

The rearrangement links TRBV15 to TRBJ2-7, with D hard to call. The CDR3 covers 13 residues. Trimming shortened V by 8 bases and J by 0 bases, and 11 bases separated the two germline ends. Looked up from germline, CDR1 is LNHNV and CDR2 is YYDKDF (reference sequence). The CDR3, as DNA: TGTGCCACCTTGAACCCCGTCTCCTACGAGCAGTACTTC. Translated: CATLNPVSYEQYF. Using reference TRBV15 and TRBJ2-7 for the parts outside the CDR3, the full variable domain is DAMVIQNPRYQVTQFGKPVTLSCSQTLNHNVMYWYQQKSSQAPKLLFHYYDKDFNNEADTPDNFQSRRPNTSFCFLDIRSPGLGDTAMYLCATLNPVSYEQYFGPGTRLTVT.

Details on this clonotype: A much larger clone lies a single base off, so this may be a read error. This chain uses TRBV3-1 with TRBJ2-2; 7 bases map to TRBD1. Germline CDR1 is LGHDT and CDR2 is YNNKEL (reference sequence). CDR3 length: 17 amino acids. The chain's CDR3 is CACSQHQTGTVTGELFF. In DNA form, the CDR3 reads TGTGCCTGCAGTCAACATCAGACCGGGACAGTCACCGGGGAGCTGTTTTTT.

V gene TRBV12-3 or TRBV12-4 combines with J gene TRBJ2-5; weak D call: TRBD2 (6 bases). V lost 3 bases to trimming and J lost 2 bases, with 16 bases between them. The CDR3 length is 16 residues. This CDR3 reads CASSFPLGLGQETQYF. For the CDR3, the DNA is TGTGCCAGCAGTTTCCCACTGGGACTTGGGCAAGAGACCCAGTACTTC.

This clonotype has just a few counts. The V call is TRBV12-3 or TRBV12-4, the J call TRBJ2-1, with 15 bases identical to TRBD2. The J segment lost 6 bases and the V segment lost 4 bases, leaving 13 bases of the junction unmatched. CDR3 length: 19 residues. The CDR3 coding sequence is TGTGCCAGCAGTTCTTGGCTGGGACTAGCGGGAGGACGGGGCAATGAGCAGTTCTTC. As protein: CASSSWLGLAGGRGNEQFF.

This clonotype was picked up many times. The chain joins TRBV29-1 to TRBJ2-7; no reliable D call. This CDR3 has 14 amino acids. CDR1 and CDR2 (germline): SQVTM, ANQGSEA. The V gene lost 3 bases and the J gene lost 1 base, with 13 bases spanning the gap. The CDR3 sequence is CSVEDLDGSYEQYF. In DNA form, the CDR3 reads TGCAGCGTTGAGGACCTTGACGGTTCCTACGAGCAGTACTTC.

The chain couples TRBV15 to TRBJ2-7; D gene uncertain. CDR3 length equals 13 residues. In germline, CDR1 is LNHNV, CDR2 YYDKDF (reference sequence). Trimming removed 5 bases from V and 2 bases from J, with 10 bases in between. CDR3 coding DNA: TGTGCCACCAGCGAACAAGGCCCCTACGAGCAGTACTTC. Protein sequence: CATSEQGPYEQYF.

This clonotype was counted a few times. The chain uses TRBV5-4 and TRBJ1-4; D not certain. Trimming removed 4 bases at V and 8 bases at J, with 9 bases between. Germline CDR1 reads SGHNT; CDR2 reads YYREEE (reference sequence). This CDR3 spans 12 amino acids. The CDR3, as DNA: TGTGCCAGCAGCCATTGGGGAGAAAAACTGTTTTTT. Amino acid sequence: CASSHWGEKLFF.

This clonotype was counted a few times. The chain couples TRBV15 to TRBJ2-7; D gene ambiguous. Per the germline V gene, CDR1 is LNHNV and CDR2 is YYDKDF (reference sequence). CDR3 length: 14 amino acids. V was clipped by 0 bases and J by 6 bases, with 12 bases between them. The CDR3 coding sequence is TGTGCCACCAGCAGAGACGCAGGTATTGGCGAGCAGTACTTC. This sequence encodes CATSRDAGIGEQYF.

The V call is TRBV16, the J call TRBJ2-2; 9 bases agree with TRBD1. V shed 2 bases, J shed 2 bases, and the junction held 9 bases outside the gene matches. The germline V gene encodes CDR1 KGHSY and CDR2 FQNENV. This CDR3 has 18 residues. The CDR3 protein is CASSQTTGQGGNTGELFF. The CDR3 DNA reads TGTGCCAGCAGCCAAACCACGGGACAGGGAGGTAACACCGGGGAGCTGTTTTTT.

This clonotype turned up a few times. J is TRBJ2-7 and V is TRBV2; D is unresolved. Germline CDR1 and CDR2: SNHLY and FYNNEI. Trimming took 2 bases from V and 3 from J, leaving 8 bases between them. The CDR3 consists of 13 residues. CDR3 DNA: TGTGCCAGCAGTGAATGGTTACTCTACGAGCAGTACTTC. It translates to CASSEWLLYEQYF.

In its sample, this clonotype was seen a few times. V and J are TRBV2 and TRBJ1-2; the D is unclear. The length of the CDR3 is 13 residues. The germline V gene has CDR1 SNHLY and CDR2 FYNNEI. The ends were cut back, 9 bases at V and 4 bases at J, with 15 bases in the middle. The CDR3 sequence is CASAPEYLYGYTF. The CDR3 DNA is TGTGCCAGTGCACCGGAATATCTCTATGGCTACACCTTC.

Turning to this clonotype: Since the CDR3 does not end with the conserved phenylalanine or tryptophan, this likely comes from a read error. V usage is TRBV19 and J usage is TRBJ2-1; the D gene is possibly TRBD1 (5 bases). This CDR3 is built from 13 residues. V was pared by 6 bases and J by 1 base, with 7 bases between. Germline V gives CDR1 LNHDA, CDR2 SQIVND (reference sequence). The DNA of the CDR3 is TGTGCCAGTAGAGACAGTTCCTACAATGAGCAGTTCTCC. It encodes CASRDSSYNEQFS.

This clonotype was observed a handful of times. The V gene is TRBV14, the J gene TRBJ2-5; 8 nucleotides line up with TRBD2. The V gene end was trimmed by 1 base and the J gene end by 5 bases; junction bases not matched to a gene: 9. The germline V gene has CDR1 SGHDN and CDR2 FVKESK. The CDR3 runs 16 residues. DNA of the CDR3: TGTGCCAGCAGCCAAGGACTAGCGATTATGGGGGAGACCCAGTACTTC. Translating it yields CASSQGLAIMGETQYF.